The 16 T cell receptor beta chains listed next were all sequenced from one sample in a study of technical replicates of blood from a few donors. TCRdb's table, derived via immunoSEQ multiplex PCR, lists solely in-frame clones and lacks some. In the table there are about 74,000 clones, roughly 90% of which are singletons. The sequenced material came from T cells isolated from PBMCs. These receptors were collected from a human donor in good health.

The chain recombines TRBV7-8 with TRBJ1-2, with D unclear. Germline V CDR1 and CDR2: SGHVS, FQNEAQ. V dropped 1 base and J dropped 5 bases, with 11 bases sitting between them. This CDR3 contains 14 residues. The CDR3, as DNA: TGTGCCAGCAGCTTAGGGACTGATGTTTATGGCTACACCTTC. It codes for CASSLGTDVYGYTF.

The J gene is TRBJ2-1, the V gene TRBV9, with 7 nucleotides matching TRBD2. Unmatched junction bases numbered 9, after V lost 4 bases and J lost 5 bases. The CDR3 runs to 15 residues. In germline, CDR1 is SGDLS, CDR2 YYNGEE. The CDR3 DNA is TGTGCCAGCAGCCCCCGGGACTATATAGACAATGAGCAGTTCTTC. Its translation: CASSPRDYIDNEQFF.

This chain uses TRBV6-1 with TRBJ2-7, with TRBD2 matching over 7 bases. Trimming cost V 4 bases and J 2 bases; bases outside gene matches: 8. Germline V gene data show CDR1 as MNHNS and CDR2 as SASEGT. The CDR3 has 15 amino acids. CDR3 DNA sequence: TGTGCCAGCAGTGCCCCCGGGACTACCACCTACGAGCAGTACTTC. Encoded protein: CASSAPGTTTYEQYF.

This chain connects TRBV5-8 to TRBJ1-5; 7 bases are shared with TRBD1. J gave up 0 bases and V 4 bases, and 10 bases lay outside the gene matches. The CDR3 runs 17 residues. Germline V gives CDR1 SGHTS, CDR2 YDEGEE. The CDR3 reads CASSRDSQIYSNQPQHF. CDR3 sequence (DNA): TGTGCCAGCAGCCGGGACAGCCAGATTTATAGCAATCAGCCCCAGCATTTT.

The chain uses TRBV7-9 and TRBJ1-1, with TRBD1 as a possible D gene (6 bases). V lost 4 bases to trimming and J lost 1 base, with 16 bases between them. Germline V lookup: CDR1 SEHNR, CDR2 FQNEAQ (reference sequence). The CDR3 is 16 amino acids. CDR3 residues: CASSYRGQRANTEAFF. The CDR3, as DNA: TGTGCCAGCAGCTACCGCGGACAGCGAGCGAACACTGAAGCTTTCTTT.

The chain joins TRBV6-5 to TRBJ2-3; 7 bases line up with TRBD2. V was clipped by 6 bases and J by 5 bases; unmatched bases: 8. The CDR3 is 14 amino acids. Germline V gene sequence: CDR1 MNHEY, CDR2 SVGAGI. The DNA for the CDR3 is TGTGCCAGCAGCCGCGGGAGCGGGCAAGATACGCAGTATTTT. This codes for CASSRGSGQDTQYF.

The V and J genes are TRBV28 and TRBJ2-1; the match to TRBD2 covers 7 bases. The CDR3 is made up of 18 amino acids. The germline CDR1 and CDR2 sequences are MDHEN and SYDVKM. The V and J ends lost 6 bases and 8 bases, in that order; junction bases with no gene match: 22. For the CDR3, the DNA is TGTGCCAGCAGCCCCACCTTGGTGCGGGAGATTAGTTCCGATGAGCAGTTCTTC. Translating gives CASSPTLVREISSDEQFF.

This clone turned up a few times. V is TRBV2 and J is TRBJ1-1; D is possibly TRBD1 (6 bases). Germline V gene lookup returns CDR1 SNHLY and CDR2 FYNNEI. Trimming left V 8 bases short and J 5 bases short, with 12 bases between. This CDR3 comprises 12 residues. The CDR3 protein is CASLEGGTEAFF. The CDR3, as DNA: TGTGCCAGCCTTGAGGGGGGGACTGAAGCTTTCTTT.

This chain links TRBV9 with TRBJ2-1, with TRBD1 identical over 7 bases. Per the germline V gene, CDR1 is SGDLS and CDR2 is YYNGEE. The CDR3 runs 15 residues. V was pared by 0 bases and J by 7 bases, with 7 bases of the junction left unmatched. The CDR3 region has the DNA TGTGCCAGCAGCGTAGACAGGGGCGATCTAAATGAGCAGTTCTTC. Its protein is CASSVDRGDLNEQFF. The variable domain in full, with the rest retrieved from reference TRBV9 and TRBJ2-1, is DSGVTQTPKHLITATGQRVTLRCSPRSGDLSVYWYQQSLDQGLQFLIQYYNGEERAKGNILERFSAQQFPDLHSELNLSSLELGDSALYFCASSVDRGDLNEQFFGPGTRLTVL.

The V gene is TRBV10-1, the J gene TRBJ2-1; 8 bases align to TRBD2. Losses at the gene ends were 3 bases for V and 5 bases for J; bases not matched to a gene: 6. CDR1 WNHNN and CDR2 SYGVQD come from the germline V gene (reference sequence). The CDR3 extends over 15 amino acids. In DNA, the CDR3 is TGCGCCAGCAGTGAAGGGCGGGAGGTAAACAATGAGCAGTTCTTC. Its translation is CASSEGREVNNEQFF.

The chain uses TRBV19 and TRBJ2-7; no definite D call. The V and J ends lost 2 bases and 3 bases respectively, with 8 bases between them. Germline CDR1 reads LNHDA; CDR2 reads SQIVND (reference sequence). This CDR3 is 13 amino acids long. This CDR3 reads CASSISQIYEQYF. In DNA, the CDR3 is TGTGCCAGTAGTATATCCCAAATCTACGAGCAGTACTTC.

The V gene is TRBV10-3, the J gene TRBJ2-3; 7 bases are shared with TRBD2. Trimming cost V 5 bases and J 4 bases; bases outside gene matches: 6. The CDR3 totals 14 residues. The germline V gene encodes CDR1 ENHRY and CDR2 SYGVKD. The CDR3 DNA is TGTGCCATCAGTAGCCTAGCGGAGGCAGATACGCAGTATTTT. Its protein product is CAISSLAEADTQYF.

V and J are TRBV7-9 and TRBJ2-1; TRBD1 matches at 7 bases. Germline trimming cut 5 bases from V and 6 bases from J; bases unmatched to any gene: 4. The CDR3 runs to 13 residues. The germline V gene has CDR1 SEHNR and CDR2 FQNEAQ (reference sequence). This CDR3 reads CASSPPGGNEQFF. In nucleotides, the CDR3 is TGTGCCAGCAGCCCACCAGGGGGCAATGAGCAGTTCTTC.

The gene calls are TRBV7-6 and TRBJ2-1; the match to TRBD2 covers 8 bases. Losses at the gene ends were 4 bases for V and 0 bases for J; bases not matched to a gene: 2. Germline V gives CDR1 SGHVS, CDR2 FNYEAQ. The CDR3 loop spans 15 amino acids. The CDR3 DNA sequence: TGTGCCAGCAGCTCACTAGCGGACTCCTACAATGAGCAGTTCTTC. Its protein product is CASSSLADSYNEQFF. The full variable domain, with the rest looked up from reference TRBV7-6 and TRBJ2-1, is GAGVSQSPRYKVTKRGQDVALRCDPISGHVSLYWYRQALGQGPEFLTYFNYEAQQDKSGLPNDRFSAERPEGSISTLTIQRTEQRDSAMYRCASSSLADSYNEQFFGPGTRLTVL.

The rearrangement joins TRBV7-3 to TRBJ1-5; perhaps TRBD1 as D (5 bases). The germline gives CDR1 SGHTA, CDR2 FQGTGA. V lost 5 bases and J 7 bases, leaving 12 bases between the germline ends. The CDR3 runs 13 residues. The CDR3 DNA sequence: TGTGCCAGCAGCATTTCGGGGGGACAGCCCCAGCATTTT. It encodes CASSISGGQPQHF.

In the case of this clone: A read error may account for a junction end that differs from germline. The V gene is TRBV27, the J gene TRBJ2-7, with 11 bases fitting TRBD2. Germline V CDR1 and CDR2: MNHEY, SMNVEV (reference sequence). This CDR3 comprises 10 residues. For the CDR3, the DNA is TGTGCCAGCAGGGGACTAGCGGAGCCATTC. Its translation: CASRGLAEPF.